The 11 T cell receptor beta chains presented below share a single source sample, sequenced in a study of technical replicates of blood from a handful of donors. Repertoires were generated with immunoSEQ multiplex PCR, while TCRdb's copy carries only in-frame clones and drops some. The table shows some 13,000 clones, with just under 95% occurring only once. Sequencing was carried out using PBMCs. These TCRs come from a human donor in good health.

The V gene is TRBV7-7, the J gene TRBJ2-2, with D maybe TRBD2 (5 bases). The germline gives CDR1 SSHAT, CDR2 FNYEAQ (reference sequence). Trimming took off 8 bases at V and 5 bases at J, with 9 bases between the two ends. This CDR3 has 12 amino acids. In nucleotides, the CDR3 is TGTGCCAGCGGGGTAGCGACCGGGGAGCTGTTTTTT. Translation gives CASGVATGELFF.

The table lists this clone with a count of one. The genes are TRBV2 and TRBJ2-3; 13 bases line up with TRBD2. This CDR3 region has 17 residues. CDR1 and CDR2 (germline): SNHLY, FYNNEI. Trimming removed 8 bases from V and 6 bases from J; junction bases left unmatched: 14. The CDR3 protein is CASLDLWTSGSGDTQYF. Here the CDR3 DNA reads TGTGCCAGCTTGGACCTCTGGACTAGCGGGAGTGGGGATACGCAGTATTTT.

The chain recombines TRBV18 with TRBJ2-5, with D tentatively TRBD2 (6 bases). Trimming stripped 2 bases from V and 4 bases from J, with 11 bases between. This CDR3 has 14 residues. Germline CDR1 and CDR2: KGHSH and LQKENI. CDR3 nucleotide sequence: TGTGCCAGCTCACCATCGGGGGAAGGAGAGACCCAGTACTTC. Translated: CASSPSGEGETQYF.

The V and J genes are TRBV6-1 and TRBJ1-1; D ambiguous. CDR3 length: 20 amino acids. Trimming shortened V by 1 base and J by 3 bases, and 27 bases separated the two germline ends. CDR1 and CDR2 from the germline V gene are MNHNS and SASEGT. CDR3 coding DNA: TGTGCCAGCAGTGAAGAGCCGGCGGGTTATCTGGCAGGTTTGTACACTGAAGCTTTCTTT. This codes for CASSEEPAGYLAGLYTEAFF.

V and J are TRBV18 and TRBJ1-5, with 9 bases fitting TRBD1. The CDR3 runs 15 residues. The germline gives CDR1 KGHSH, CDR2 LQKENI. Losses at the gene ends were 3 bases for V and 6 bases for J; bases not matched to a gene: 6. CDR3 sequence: CASSPETGGGQPQHF. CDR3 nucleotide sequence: TGTGCCAGCTCACCCGAAACAGGGGGCGGTCAGCCCCAGCATTTT.

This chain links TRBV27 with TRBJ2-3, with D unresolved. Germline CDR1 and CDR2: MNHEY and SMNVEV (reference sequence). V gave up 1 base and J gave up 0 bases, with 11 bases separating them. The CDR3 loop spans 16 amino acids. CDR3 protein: CASSLLSFSSTDTQYF. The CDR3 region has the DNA TGTGCCAGCAGTTTATTGAGCTTTTCTAGCACAGATACGCAGTATTTT.

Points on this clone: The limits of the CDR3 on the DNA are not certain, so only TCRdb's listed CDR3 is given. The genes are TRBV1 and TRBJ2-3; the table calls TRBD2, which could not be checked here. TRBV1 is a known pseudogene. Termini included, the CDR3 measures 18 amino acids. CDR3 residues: CTSSQEVGGGSGTDTQYF.

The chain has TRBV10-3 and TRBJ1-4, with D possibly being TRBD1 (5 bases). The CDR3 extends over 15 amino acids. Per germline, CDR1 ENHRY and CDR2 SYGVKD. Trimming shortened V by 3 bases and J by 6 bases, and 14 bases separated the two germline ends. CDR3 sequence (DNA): TGTGCCATCAGTGACGCGGGGCGCGGGGATGAAAAACTGTTTTTT. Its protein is CAISDAGRGDEKLFF.

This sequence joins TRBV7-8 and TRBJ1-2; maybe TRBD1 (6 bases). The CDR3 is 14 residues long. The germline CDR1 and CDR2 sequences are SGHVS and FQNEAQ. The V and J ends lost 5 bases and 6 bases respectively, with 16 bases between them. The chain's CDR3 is CASSGRFGGHGYTF. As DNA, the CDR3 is TGTGCCAGCAGCGGTAGATTCGGGGGGCATGGCTACACCTTC.

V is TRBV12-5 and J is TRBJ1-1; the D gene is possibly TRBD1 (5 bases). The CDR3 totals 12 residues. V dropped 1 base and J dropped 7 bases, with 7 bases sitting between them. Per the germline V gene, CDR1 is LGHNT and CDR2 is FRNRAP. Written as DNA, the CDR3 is TGTGCTAGTGGTTTGGGCGGGGGTGAAGCTTTCTTT. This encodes CASGLGGGEAFF.

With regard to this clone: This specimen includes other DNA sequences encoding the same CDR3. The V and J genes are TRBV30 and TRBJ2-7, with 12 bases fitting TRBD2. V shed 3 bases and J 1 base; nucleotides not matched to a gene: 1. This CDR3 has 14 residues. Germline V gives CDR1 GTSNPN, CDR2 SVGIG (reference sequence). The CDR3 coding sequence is TGTGCCTGGAGGGGGACTAGCGGGTCCTACGAGCAGTACTTC. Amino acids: CAWRGTSGSYEQYF.